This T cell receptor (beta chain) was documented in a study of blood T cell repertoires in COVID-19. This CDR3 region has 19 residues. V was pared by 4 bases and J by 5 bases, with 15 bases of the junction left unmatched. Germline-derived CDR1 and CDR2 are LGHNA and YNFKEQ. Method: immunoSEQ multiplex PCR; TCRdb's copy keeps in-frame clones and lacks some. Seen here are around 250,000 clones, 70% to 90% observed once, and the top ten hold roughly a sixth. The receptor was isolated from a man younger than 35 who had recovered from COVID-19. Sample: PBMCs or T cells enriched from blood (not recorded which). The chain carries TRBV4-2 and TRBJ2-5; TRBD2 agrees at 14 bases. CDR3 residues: CASSLGLAGGPTRGETQYF. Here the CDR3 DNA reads TGTGCCAGCAGCCTCGGACTAGCGGGGGGCCCTACTCGGGGGGAGACCCAGTACTTC.